This T cell receptor beta chain was retrieved from a study of PD-1 blockade in classical Hodgkin lymphoma. Measured with immunoSEQ multiplex PCR; TCRdb has only the in-frame clones, and not every one. Found here are roughly 96,000 clones, 89% of them singletons; the top ten hold approximately 12%. This CDR3 is built from 16 residues. The J segment lost 5 bases and the V segment lost 4 bases, leaving 6 bases of the junction unmatched. Germline V gene sequence: CDR1 SGDLS, CDR2 YYNGEE. Details on this clone: Its antigen is unidentified.

Every patient had relapsed following autologous stem cell transplantation, and cohorts differed in brentuximab vedotin exposure. Regarding the study as a whole: Newly diagnosed patients were reported to start with lower TCR diversity than healthy donors. Diversity similar to that of newly diagnosed patients was seen at baseline in complete responders. Unlike CD8+ TCR diversity, which did not rise significantly by C4D1, CD4+ TCR diversity did.

Sequenced here: peripheral blood mononuclear cells (PBMCs), sampled before the second cycle of nivolumab. The chain is built from TRBV9 and TRBJ2-1; 13 bases are a match to TRBD2. The receptor comes from a human donor with classical Hodgkin lymphoma. This CDR3 is CASSPRTSGSNNEQFF. CDR3 coding DNA: TGTGCCAGCAGCCCTAGGACTAGCGGGAGCAACAATGAGCAGTTCTTC.